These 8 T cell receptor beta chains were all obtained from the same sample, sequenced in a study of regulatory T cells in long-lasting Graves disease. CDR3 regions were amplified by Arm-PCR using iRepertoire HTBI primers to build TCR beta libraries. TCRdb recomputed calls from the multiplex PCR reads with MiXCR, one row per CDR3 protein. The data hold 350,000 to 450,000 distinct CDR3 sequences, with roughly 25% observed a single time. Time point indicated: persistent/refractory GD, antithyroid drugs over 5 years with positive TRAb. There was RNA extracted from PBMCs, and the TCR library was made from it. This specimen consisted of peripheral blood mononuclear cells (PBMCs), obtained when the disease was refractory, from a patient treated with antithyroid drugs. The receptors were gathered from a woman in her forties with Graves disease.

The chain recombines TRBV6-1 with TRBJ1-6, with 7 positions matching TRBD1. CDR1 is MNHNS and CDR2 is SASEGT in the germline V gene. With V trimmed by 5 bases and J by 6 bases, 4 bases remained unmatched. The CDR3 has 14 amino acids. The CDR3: CASSRQGLNSPLHF. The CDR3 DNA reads TGTGCCAGCAGTCGACAGGGTCTTAATTCACCCCTCCACTTT.

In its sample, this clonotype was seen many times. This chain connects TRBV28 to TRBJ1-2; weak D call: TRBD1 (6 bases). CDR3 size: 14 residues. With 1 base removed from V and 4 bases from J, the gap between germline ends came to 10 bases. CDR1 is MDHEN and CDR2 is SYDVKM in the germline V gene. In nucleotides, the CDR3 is TGTGCCAGCAGTTTATCCGGACAGATCTATGGCTACACCTTC. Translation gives CASSLSGQIYGYTF.

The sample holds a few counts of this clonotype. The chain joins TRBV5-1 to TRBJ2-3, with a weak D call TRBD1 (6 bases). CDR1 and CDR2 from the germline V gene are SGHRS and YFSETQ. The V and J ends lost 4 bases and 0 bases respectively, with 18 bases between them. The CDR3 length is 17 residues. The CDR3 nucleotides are TGCGCCAGCAGCGGGACCCCAGGGGTTTTGAGCACAGATACGCAGTATTTT. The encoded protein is CASSGTPGVLSTDTQYF.

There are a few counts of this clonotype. CDR3 sequence reads: CASKAGYTGELFF. In nucleotides, the CDR3 is TGTGCCAGTAAGGCGGGCTACACCGGGGAGCTGTTTTTT. The chain joins TRBV19 to TRBJ2-2; perhaps TRBD2 as D (5 bases). This CDR3 contains 13 residues. CDR1 LNHDA and CDR2 SQIVND come from the germline V gene (reference sequence). V lost 7 bases, J lost 3 bases, and 9 bases lay in between.

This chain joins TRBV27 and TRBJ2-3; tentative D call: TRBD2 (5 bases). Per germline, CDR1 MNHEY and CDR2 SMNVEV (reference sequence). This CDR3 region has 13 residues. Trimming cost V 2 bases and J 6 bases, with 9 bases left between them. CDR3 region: CASSLTGSDTQYF. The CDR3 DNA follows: TGTGCCAGCAGTTTAACGGGATCGGATACGCAGTATTTT.

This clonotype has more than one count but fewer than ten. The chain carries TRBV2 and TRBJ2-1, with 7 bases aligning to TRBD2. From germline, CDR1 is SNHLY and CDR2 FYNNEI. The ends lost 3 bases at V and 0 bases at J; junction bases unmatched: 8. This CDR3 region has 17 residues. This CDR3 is CASSEYPPGGSYNEQFF. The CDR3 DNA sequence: TGTGCCAGCAGTGAGTACCCCCCGGGAGGCTCCTACAATGAGCAGTTCTTC.

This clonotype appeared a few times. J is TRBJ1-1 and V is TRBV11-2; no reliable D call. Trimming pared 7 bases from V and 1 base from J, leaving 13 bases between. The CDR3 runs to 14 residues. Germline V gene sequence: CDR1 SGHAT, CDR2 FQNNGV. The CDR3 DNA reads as TGTGCCAGCAACCCTGAATGGGGGAACACTGAAGCTTTCTTT. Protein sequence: CASNPEWGNTEAFF. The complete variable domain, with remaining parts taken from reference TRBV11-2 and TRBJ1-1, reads EAGVAQSPRYKIIEKRQSVAFWCNPISGHATLYWYQQILGQGPKLLIQFQNNGVVDDSQLPKDRFSAERLKGVDSTLKIQPAKLEDSAVYLCASNPEWGNTEAFFGQGTRLTVV.

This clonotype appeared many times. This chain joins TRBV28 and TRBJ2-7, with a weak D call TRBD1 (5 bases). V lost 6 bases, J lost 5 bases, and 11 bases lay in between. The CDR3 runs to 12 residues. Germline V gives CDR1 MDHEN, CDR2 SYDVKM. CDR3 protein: CASSSGSHEQYF. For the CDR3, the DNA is TGTGCCAGCAGCTCAGGGTCCCACGAGCAGTACTTC.